Following are 27 T cell receptor beta chains from one sample sequenced in a study of blood T cell repertoires in COVID-19. Assay: immunoSEQ multiplex PCR; the TCRdb copy retains only in-frame clones and omits some. In the table there are about 40,000 clones, 70% to 90% of which are singletons. The specimen was peripheral blood. These receptors originate from a human donor in a cohort sampled during active COVID-19.

Here the CDR3 DNA reads TGTGCCAGTAGTATAGGAGGAGCGGGACTAGGTTCCGGGGAGCTGTTTTTT. Translation: CASSIGGAGLGSGELFF. The chain joins TRBV19 to TRBJ2-2; TRBD2 matches at 8 bases. The CDR3 runs 17 residues. Germline CDR1 reads LNHDA; CDR2 reads SQIVND (reference sequence). V lost 1 base to trimming and J lost 6 bases; unmatched junction nucleotides: 10.

This chain connects TRBV12-5 to TRBJ1-2, with 8 bases matching TRBD1. Germline V gene sequence: CDR1 LGHNT, CDR2 FRNRAP. V lost 2 bases to trimming and J lost 10 bases; unmatched junction nucleotides: 12. The CDR3 has 15 residues. CDR3 in amino acids: CASGLPTGAGAYYTF. The CDR3 coding sequence is TGTGCTAGTGGTTTGCCGACAGGGGCCGGGGCCTACTACACCTTC.

This rearrangement joins TRBV11-2 to TRBJ1-2; possibly TRBD1 for D (5 bases). CDR3 length equals 14 residues. Germline CDR1 is SGHAT and CDR2 is FQNNGV. V was shortened by 1 base and J by 4 bases, with 10 bases between the two germline ends. CDR3 in amino acids: CASSLALQGYGYTF. DNA of the CDR3: TGTGCCAGCAGCTTAGCCCTCCAGGGCTATGGCTACACCTTC.

The chain employs TRBV5-4 and TRBJ2-1; 7 bases map to TRBD2. Germline V gene sequence: CDR1 SGHNT, CDR2 YYREEE (reference sequence). This CDR3 contains 15 residues. Germline trimming cut 0 bases from V and 5 bases from J; bases unmatched to any gene: 5. In nucleotides, the CDR3 is TGTGCCAGCAGCTTGGATCCCGCGGGGGACAATGAGCAGTTCTTC. Its translation: CASSLDPAGDNEQFF. Full variable domain (rest looked up from reference TRBV5-4 and TRBJ2-1): ETGVTQSPTHLIKTRGQQVTLRCSSQSGHNTVSWYQQALGQGPQFIFQYYREEENGRGNFPPRFSGLQFPNYSSELNVNALELDDSALYLCASSLDPAGDNEQFFGPGTRLTVL.

The chain carries TRBV2 and TRBJ2-7; no definite D call. CDR1 is SNHLY and CDR2 is FYNNEI in the germline V gene. CDR3 length equals 12 residues. The V end lost 11 bases, the J end lost 7 bases, and 18 bases lay between the germline ends. In nucleotides, the CDR3 is TGTGCCGTCTTAAGCCCCTCCAGGGAGCAGTACTTC. Translation: CAVLSPSREQYF.

This chain uses TRBV28 with TRBJ1-5; 7 bases are shared with TRBD1. The V gene end was trimmed by 3 bases and the J gene end by 5 bases; junction bases not matched to a gene: 4. Germline loops: CDR1 MDHEN, CDR2 SYDVKM. The CDR3 loop spans 14 amino acids. CDR3 residues: CASSLGQIHQPQHF. The CDR3 DNA reads TGTGCCAGCAGTTTGGGACAGATACATCAGCCCCAGCATTTT.

The chain links TRBV19 to TRBJ2-4, with D possibly TRBD2 on 6 matching bases. The CDR3 spans 14 residues. The germline gives CDR1 LNHDA, CDR2 SQIVND (reference sequence). V lost 4 bases to trimming and J lost 0 bases, with 7 bases between them. The CDR3: CASSSGIAKNIQYF. In DNA form, the CDR3 reads TGTGCCAGTAGTAGCGGGATAGCCAAAAACATTCAGTACTTC.

The J gene is TRBJ2-7, the V gene TRBV5-1; a weak D match, TRBD2 (6 bases). The CDR3 sequence is 14 residues long. With 0 bases removed from V and 3 bases from J, the gap between germline ends came to 10 bases. Germline V gene data show CDR1 as SGHRS and CDR2 as YFSETQ. CDR3 sequence: CASSLEDYHYEQYF. CDR3 DNA sequence: TGCGCCAGCAGCTTGGAGGACTACCACTACGAGCAGTACTTC.

This chain joins TRBV27 and TRBJ2-1, with 10 bases aligning to TRBD2. The length of the CDR3 is 18 residues. CDR1 MNHEY and CDR2 SMNVEV come from the germline V gene (reference sequence). Unmatched junction bases numbered 11, after V lost 4 bases and J lost 2 bases. CDR3 residues: CASSWPAGGDVAYNEQFF. The CDR3 bases are TGTGCCAGCAGTTGGCCAGCGGGGGGGGATGTTGCCTACAATGAGCAGTTCTTC.

The chain recombines TRBV18 with TRBJ1-1, with D uncertain. The V and J ends lost 3 bases and 4 bases respectively, with 12 bases between them. The CDR3 is made up of 14 amino acids. Germline V gene sequence: CDR1 KGHSH, CDR2 LQKENI. The DNA of the CDR3 is TGTGCCAGCTCACCTCAGGACGAGGGCACTGAAGCTTTCTTT. It encodes CASSPQDEGTEAFF.

V gene TRBV18 combines with J gene TRBJ2-3; unclear D gene. V lost 3 bases, J lost 2 bases, and 9 bases lay in between. CDR3 size: 14 residues. Germline-derived CDR1 and CDR2 are KGHSH and LQKENI. The CDR3 coding sequence is TGTGCCAGCTCACCCCGGGTTCCCACAGATACGCAGTATTTT. Its translation is CASSPRVPTDTQYF.

In DNA form, the CDR3 reads TGTGCCAGCAGCCCGGGGAGGGCAGCCGAAAAACTGTTTTTT. This translates into CASSPGRAAEKLFF. This chain links TRBV7-9 with TRBJ1-4; D not resolved. CDR3 length equals 14 residues. V lost 5 bases and J lost 8, with 15 bases in between. From germline, CDR1 is SEHNR and CDR2 FQNEAQ (reference sequence).

The rearrangement uses TRBV19 and TRBJ1-2; TRBD1 matches 10 bases. The CDR3 runs 13 residues. V was pared by 10 bases and J by 4 bases, with 6 bases of the junction left unmatched. CDR1 LNHDA and CDR2 SQIVND come from the germline V gene (reference sequence). The DNA of the CDR3 is TGTGCCACGCGGACAGGGGGTATCTATGGCTACACCTTC. It translates to CATRTGGIYGYTF. Combining the CDR3 with reference TRBV19 and TRBJ1-2 gives the whole variable domain DGGITQSPKYLFRKEGQNVTLSCEQNLNHDAMYWYRQDPGQGLRLIYYSQIVNDFQKGDIAEGYSVSREKKESFPLTVTSAQKNPTAFYLCATRTGGIYGYTFGSGTRLTVV.

This clone was picked up a small number of times. The rearrangement uses TRBV2 and TRBJ1-1; 9 bases fit TRBD1. The V gene's germline CDR1 is SNHLY and CDR2 FYNNEI. The CDR3 consists of 14 residues. V trimming: 6 bases; J trimming: 4 bases; junction bases outside the gene matches: 6. As DNA, the CDR3 is TGTGCCAGCAGCGCTGGACAGGGGTCCACTGAAGCTTTCTTT. Residues: CASSAGQGSTEAFF.

The rearrangement joins TRBV27 to TRBJ2-1; a possible D gene is TRBD1 (5 bases). Between the trimmed V and J ends, which lost 5 bases and 8 bases, there was a span of 13 bases. Germline CDR1 is MNHEY and CDR2 is SMNVEV (reference sequence). CDR3 length: 13 residues. This CDR3 is CASSPDSRYEQFF. CDR3 nucleotide sequence: TGTGCCAGCAGTCCAGACAGTCGGTATGAGCAGTTCTTC.

The genes are TRBV28 and TRBJ1-6; D ambiguous. Germline CDR1 and CDR2: MDHEN and SYDVKM. Trimming stripped 2 bases from V and 7 bases from J, with 9 bases between. The CDR3 sequence is 14 residues long. The CDR3 nucleotides are TGTGCCAGCAGTTTAACCAGACAAAATTCACCCCTCCACTTT. Protein: CASSLTRQNSPLHF.

The chain links TRBV9 to TRBJ2-3, with 8 bases fitting TRBD2. Germline values: CDR1 SGDLS, CDR2 YYNGEE. Losses at the gene ends were 3 bases for V and 6 bases for J; bases not matched to a gene: 15. CDR3 length: 17 amino acids. The CDR3 reads CASSDGRGARGPDTQYF. The CDR3 nucleotides are TGTGCCAGCAGCGACGGGCGGGGGGCGAGGGGTCCCGATACGCAGTATTTT.

The chain recombines TRBV29-1 with TRBJ1-2; no clear D. The CDR3 is made up of 13 amino acids. CDR1 SQVTM and CDR2 ANQGSEA come from the germline V gene. V dropped 4 bases and J dropped 2 bases, with 11 bases sitting between them. The CDR3 bases are TGCAGCGTTGCTCGGGGAGACAACTATGGCTACACCTTC. This gives the protein CSVARGDNYGYTF. Full variable domain (remainder filled in from reference TRBV29-1 and TRBJ1-2): SAVISQKPSRDICQRGTSLTIQCQVDSQVTMMFWYRQQPGQSLTLIATANQGSEATYESGFVIDKFPISRPNLTFSTLTVSNMSPEDSSIYLCSVARGDNYGYTFGSGTRLTVV.

About this clone: Compared with germline, one end of the junction differs, possibly owing to a read error. The V gene is TRBV3-1 (or the pseudogene TRBV3-2), the J gene TRBJ1-1; 7 bases align to TRBD1. CDR1 is LGHDT and CDR2 is YNNKEL in the germline V gene (reference sequence). The CDR3 extends over 15 amino acids. CDR3 protein: CVSSQGGRGNTEAFF. The CDR3 DNA follows: TGTGTCAGCAGCCAAGGGGGCAGGGGAAACACTGAAGCTTTCTTT.

The chain has TRBV5-1 and TRBJ1-4; 8 bases fit TRBD1. Unmatched junction bases numbered 8, after V lost 5 bases and J lost 5 bases. This CDR3 region has 15 residues. Germline values: CDR1 SGHRS, CDR2 YFSETQ. The DNA for the CDR3 is TGCGCCAGCAGGCCAACAGGGGGTACCAATGAAAAACTGTTTTTT. This sequence encodes CASRPTGGTNEKLFF.

The count of this clone is one. The CDR3 bases are TGTGCCAGTAGTTCTATACAGGGGATGGGGTCACCCCTCCACTTT. This codes for CASSSIQGMGSPLHF. The chain couples TRBV19 to TRBJ1-6; 7 bases are shared with TRBD1. The length of the CDR3 is 15 residues. V lost 5 bases and J lost 10; bases outside the gene matches: 11. Germline CDR1 reads LNHDA; CDR2 reads SQIVND (reference sequence).

The chain uses TRBV5-1 and TRBJ1-1, with D possibly being TRBD1 (6 bases). V lost 2 bases and J lost 2, with 7 bases in between. This CDR3 region has 13 residues. Germline V gene lookup returns CDR1 SGHRS and CDR2 YFSETQ. CDR3 DNA: TGCGCCAGCAGCTTAGGGGGTAACACTGAAGCTTTCTTT. Translating gives CASSLGGNTEAFF.

The chain is built from TRBV7-6 and TRBJ2-1; 10 bases are shared with TRBD2. CDR1 is SGHVS, CDR2 FNYEAQ, per germline. V trimming: 4 bases; J trimming: 6 bases; junction bases outside the gene matches: 12. CDR3 length equals 17 residues. In DNA, the CDR3 is TGTGCCAGCAGCTCGATGCCAAAGGCTAGCGGGGGCAATGAGCAGTTCTTC. It is translated as CASSSMPKASGGNEQFF.

The V and J genes are TRBV11-1 and TRBJ2-1; D may be TRBD2 (5 bases). CDR3 length equals 16 residues. The V end was cut by 1 base, the J end by 6 bases, with 16 bases between. The germline V gene has CDR1 SGHAT and CDR2 FQDESV (reference sequence). The CDR3 DNA reads as TGTGCCAGCAGCTTAGTCGGTCTAGCCAGAACCAATGAGCAGTTCTTC. Protein sequence: CASSLVGLARTNEQFF. The full variable domain, completed using reference TRBV11-1 and TRBJ2-1, is EAEVAQSPRYKITEKSQAVAFWCDPISGHATLYWYRQILGQGPELLVQFQDESVVDDSQLPKDRFSAERLKGVDSTLKIQPAELGDSAMYLCASSLVGLARTNEQFFGPGTRLTVL.

The chain recombines TRBV19 with TRBJ1-1; no clear D. CDR3 size: 12 residues. The V gene lost 6 bases and the J gene lost 2 bases, with 7 bases spanning the gap. CDR1 and CDR2 from the germline V gene are LNHDA and SQIVND (reference sequence). The CDR3 loop is CASSMFNTEAFF. The CDR3, as DNA: TGTGCCAGTAGCATGTTTAACACTGAAGCTTTCTTT.

V usage is TRBV28 and J usage is TRBJ2-4, with 7 bases fitting TRBD2. The length of the CDR3 is 15 residues. The junction had 6 bases not matched to a gene; V was cut back by 3 bases and J by 4 bases. Looked up from germline, CDR1 is MDHEN and CDR2 is SYDVKM. CDR3 nucleotides: TGTGCCAGCAGTTTGATGGCGGGGGTGAAAAACATTCAGTACTTC. Amino acids: CASSLMAGVKNIQYF.

V and J are TRBV19 and TRBJ2-5; TRBD1 matches at 7 bases. Looked up from germline, CDR1 is LNHDA and CDR2 is SQIVND (reference sequence). The CDR3 is made up of 14 amino acids. The V segment lost 5 bases and the J segment 2 bases; nucleotides outside the gene matches: 5. The CDR3 region is CASSETGWQETQYF. The CDR3 DNA reads TGTGCCAGTAGTGAGACAGGGTGGCAAGAGACCCAGTACTTC.